The 29 T cell receptor beta chains listed next were all sequenced from one sample in a study of blood T cell repertoires in COVID-19. Sequencing used immunoSEQ multiplex PCR; TCRdb keeps in-frame clones, though not all of them. This sample yields 130,000 or so clones, of which 75% to 90% are seen a single time; around a quarter belongs to the top ten. The sequencing sample was made of peripheral blood. Receptors were obtained from a man between 65 and 85 years old with active or convalescent COVID-19.

This clone showed up just once. This chain uses TRBV28 with TRBJ2-3; TRBD1 matches 8 bases. The ends lost 3 bases at V and 3 bases at J; junction bases unmatched: 8. Germline V gene lookup returns CDR1 MDHEN and CDR2 SYDVKM. This CDR3 contains 16 residues. The CDR3 nucleotides are TGTGCCAGCAGTTTTGGGTCGACAGGGGCTACAGATACGCAGTATTTT. Its protein product is CASSFGSTGATDTQYF.

This clone has just a few counts. The rearrangement joins TRBV9 to TRBJ1-1; 7 bases are shared with TRBD1. The CDR3 loop spans 14 amino acids. Germline CDR1 reads SGDLS; CDR2 reads YYNGEE. Trimming removed 2 bases from V and 3 bases from J; junction bases left unmatched: 4. The CDR3: CASSVGQRDTEAFF. The CDR3 DNA sequence: TGTGCCAGCAGCGTGGGACAGCGGGACACTGAAGCTTTCTTT.

This clone was seen more than once but under ten times. The rearrangement joins TRBV10-3 to TRBJ2-1, with 10 nucleotides matching TRBD2. This CDR3 spans 16 amino acids. Germline CDR1 is ENHRY and CDR2 is SYGVKD. The trim removed 6 bases at V and 0 bases at J, leaving 5 bases unmatched. The CDR3 DNA is TGTGCCATCAGCGAGACTAGCGGGCGCTCCTACAATGAGCAGTTCTTC. Its protein is CAISETSGRSYNEQFF.

The J gene is TRBJ2-1, the V gene TRBV18, with 7 bases that match TRBD2. In germline, CDR1 is KGHSH, CDR2 LQKENI. Trimming at V came to 3 bases and at J to 2 bases, leaving 10 bases not matched to a gene. CDR3 size: 17 residues. The CDR3 DNA reads as TGTGCCAGCTCACCCCAACCTAGCGGATCCGCCTACAATGAGCAGTTCTTC. This sequence encodes CASSPQPSGSAYNEQFF.

The chain recombines TRBV4-1 with TRBJ2-2; 9 nucleotides line up with TRBD1. Germline V gene lookup returns CDR1 MGHRA and CDR2 YSYEKL. The ends lost 2 bases at V and 1 base at J; junction bases unmatched: 2. The CDR3 length is 16 residues. This CDR3 reads CASSQWGQGNTGELFF. The CDR3 DNA follows: TGCGCCAGCAGCCAATGGGGACAGGGGAACACCGGGGAGCTGTTTTTT.

The rearrangement joins TRBV6-2 or TRBV6-3 to TRBJ1-1; D unclear. V lost 4 bases to trimming and J lost 12 bases, with 9 bases between them. There are 10 residues in the CDR3. Germline V gene sequence: CDR1 MNHEY, CDR2 SVGEGT. CDR3 sequence: CASSSGSTFF. The CDR3 DNA sequence: TGTGCCAGCAGTTCGGGGAGTACTTTCTTT.

The J gene is TRBJ1-1, the V gene TRBV20-1, with 7 bases lining up with TRBD1. This CDR3 spans 11 amino acids. V gave up 5 bases and J gave up 8 bases; unmatched junction bases: 5. Germline V gene lookup returns CDR1 DFQATT and CDR2 SNEGSKA (reference sequence). CDR3 nucleotides: TGCAGTGCTGACCGGACAGGAGAAGCTTTCTTT. Translation gives CSADRTGEAFF.

As DNA, the CDR3 is TGTGCCAGCAGCTTATCTGCGGGAGTGGGAGCTAGCACAGATACGCAGTATTTT. It yields the protein CASSLSAGVGASTDTQYF. The chain carries TRBV7-6 and TRBJ2-3; 7 bases agree with TRBD2. CDR3 size: 18 residues. CDR1 and CDR2 from the germline V gene are SGHVS and FNYEAQ. V shed 2 bases, J shed 0 bases, and the junction held 11 bases outside the gene matches.

The rearrangement links TRBV6-5 to TRBJ1-6; D ambiguous. Trimming took off 5 bases at V and 7 bases at J, with 15 bases between the two ends. Germline lookup yields CDR1 MNHEY and CDR2 SVGAGI. The CDR3 is made up of 15 amino acids. The chain's CDR3 is CASSPRTTGNSPLHF. CDR3 nucleotide sequence: TGTGCCAGCAGTCCGCGGACGACGGGGAATTCACCCCTCCACTTT.

This chain links TRBV5-1 with TRBJ2-7; 8 bases fit TRBD1. There are 14 residues in the CDR3. Germline trimming cut 2 bases from V and 5 bases from J; bases unmatched to any gene: 6. In germline, CDR1 is SGHRS, CDR2 YFSETQ. CDR3 bases: TGCGCCAGCAGCTTCGGACAGGGAAAGGACGAGCAGTACTTC. Translation gives CASSFGQGKDEQYF.

The rearrangement links TRBV11-2 to TRBJ2-3; D unclear. V lost 4 bases and J 5 bases, leaving 7 bases between the germline ends. The CDR3 has 12 amino acids. Germline CDR1 is SGHAT and CDR2 is FQNNGV. CDR3: CASSSGGDTQYF. In nucleotides, the CDR3 is TGTGCCAGCAGCTCCGGTGGAGATACGCAGTATTTT.

The V gene is TRBV18, the J gene TRBJ2-2, with D uncertain. Deletions cut 6 bases from V and 4 bases from J, with 12 bases between. There are 14 residues in the CDR3. Germline V gene sequence: CDR1 KGHSH, CDR2 LQKENI. The CDR3 coding sequence is TGTGCCAGCTCCGTCTCCCCGGGCACCGGGGAGCTGTTTTTT. This encodes CASSVSPGTGELFF.

The rearrangement uses TRBV19 and TRBJ2-7, with 9 bases matching TRBD1. CDR3 size: 14 residues. Germline CDR1 reads LNHDA; CDR2 reads SQIVND (reference sequence). V trimming: 10 bases; J trimming: 6 bases; junction bases outside the gene matches: 13. The DNA for the CDR3 is TGTGCCACAGAGGGGGACAGGGCCGACCGCGAGCAGTACTTC. Residues: CATEGDRADREQYF.

V and J are TRBV12-3 or TRBV12-4 and TRBJ1-1, with unresolved D. Trimming pared 3 bases from V and 11 bases from J, leaving 16 bases between. This CDR3 region has 13 residues. CDR3 sequence (DNA): TGTGCCAGCAGTTTTGGCGTGAATTCGGGGGCTTTCTTT. Protein product: CASSFGVNSGAFF.

The rearrangement links TRBV7-2 to TRBJ1-5; D is unclear. Germline CDR1 and CDR2: SGHTA and FQGNSA. The CDR3 contains 16 residues. Deletions cut 1 base from V and 1 base from J, with 11 bases between. CDR3 region: CASSLGTLISNQPQHF. CDR3 nucleotides: TGTGCCAGCAGCTTAGGGACTTTAATAAGCAATCAGCCCCAGCATTTT.

Points on this clone: Relative to the germline gene, one junction end is altered; a read error may explain this. The chain uses TRBV4-2 and TRBJ2-1; TRBD2 agrees at 8 bases. The length of the CDR3 is 16 residues. Germline V gives CDR1 LGHNA, CDR2 YNFKEQ. CDR3 region: CASSQAKREPYHEQFF. In DNA, the CDR3 is TGTGCCAGCAGCCAAGCCAAGCGGGAGCCCTACCATGAGCAGTTCTTC.

The V call is TRBV27, the J call TRBJ2-5, with D tentatively TRBD1 (6 bases). Between the trimmed V and J ends, which lost 7 bases and 5 bases, there was a span of 14 bases. This CDR3 spans 13 amino acids. CDR1 is MNHEY, CDR2 SMNVEV, per germline (reference sequence). The CDR3 coding sequence is TGTGCCAGCACCTCAGGGGCCCGTGAGACCCAGTACTTC. This gives the protein CASTSGARETQYF.

As to this clone: At one end the junction does not follow the germline gene, possibly because of a read error. The rearrangement uses TRBV10-3 and TRBJ2-3; 15 nucleotides align to TRBD2. This CDR3 has 13 amino acids. Germline V gene lookup returns CDR1 ENHRY and CDR2 SYGVKD. The CDR3 loop is CAISESGLAGGDF. In DNA, the CDR3 is TGTGCCATCAGTGAGTCGGGACTAGCGGGGGGAGATTTT.

For the CDR3, the DNA is TGTGCCAGCAGCCCCGGACAGGGAATCGCGGAGCAGTACTTC. It specifies CASSPGQGIAEQYF. J is TRBJ2-7 and V is TRBV11-3; 8 positions agree with TRBD1. The CDR3 has 14 residues. CDR1 is SGHNT, CDR2 YENEEA, per germline. Trimming took 5 bases from V and 7 from J; bases not matched to a gene: 10.

This chain connects TRBV19 to TRBJ2-7; 7 positions match TRBD2. V shed 3 bases and J 6 bases; nucleotides not matched to a gene: 17. CDR3 length: 17 residues. CDR1 LNHDA and CDR2 SQIVND come from the germline V gene (reference sequence). This chain's CDR3 is CASSMGGGPETSAEQYF. The CDR3 bases are TGTGCCAGTAGTATGGGGGGAGGGCCAGAGACTTCAGCCGAGCAGTACTTC.

DNA of the CDR3: TGCGCCAGTAAAACCGGGACAGGGGGATACGAGCAGTACTTC. Its translation is CASKTGTGGYEQYF. The chain uses TRBV5-1 and TRBJ2-7; 11 nucleotides line up with TRBD1. The CDR3 runs 14 residues. Germline-derived CDR1 and CDR2 are SGHRS and YFSETQ. V was clipped by 8 bases and J by 4 bases; unmatched bases: 8.

The chain uses TRBV18 and TRBJ2-5; 11 positions agree with TRBD2. This CDR3 comprises 16 residues. Germline CDR1 reads KGHSH; CDR2 reads LQKENI. Trimming at V came to 4 bases and at J to 0 bases, leaving 4 bases not matched to a gene. The CDR3 loop is CASSQTSGTYQETQYF. The DNA for the CDR3 is TGTGCCAGCTCACAGACTAGCGGGACCTACCAAGAGACCCAGTACTTC.

This sequence joins TRBV28 and TRBJ1-5; TRBD1 aligns across 8 bases. This CDR3 spans 13 amino acids. Germline CDR1 and CDR2: MDHEN and SYDVKM. V was clipped by 7 bases and J by 4 bases; unmatched bases: 3. CDR3 residues: CASTDRENQPQHF. The CDR3 DNA reads as TGTGCCAGCACGGACAGGGAAAATCAGCCCCAGCATTTT.

This clone has just one count. CDR3 residues: CASSPGAGDTQYF. The DNA of the CDR3 is TGTGCCAGCTCACCAGGAGCTGGGGATACGCAGTATTTT. The rearrangement links TRBV18 to TRBJ2-3, with D uncertain. Trimming stripped 2 bases from V and 6 bases from J, with 9 bases between. Per the germline V gene, CDR1 is KGHSH and CDR2 is LQKENI. The CDR3 has 13 residues.

CDR3 DNA: TGTGCCAGCAGCAAAGCGCCGACAGGCGGATCTAGCACAGATACGCAGTATTTT. Translating gives CASSKAPTGGSSTDTQYF. J is TRBJ2-3 and V is TRBV21-1; TRBD1 was called by the table and not checked on the DNA. TRBV21-1 is a listed pseudogene. CDR3 size: 18 residues.

V gene TRBV3-1 (or the pseudogene TRBV3-2) combines with J gene TRBJ2-1; TRBD2 aligns across 11 bases. Unmatched junction bases numbered 6, after V lost 2 bases and J lost 6 bases. Germline assignment: CDR1 LGHDT and CDR2 YNNKEL (reference sequence). The CDR3 has 16 residues. The CDR3 loop is CASSQSTSGSANEQFF. In nucleotides, the CDR3 is TGTGCCAGCAGCCAAAGTACTAGCGGGAGTGCCAATGAGCAGTTCTTC.

This chain connects TRBV3-1 (or the pseudogene TRBV3-2) to TRBJ2-1, with D possibly TRBD2 on 5 matching bases. The CDR3 runs to 15 residues. Germline V gene data show CDR1 as LGHDT and CDR2 as YNNKEL (reference sequence). V was trimmed by 0 bases and J by 6 bases, leaving 12 bases between them. The chain's CDR3 is CASSQDLLALNEQFF. In DNA, the CDR3 is TGTGCCAGCAGCCAAGACCTCCTAGCCCTCAATGAGCAGTTCTTC.

This chain joins TRBV2 and TRBJ2-5; possible D gene TRBD1, 5 bases. This CDR3 spans 12 amino acids. The V gene lost 6 bases and the J gene lost 3 bases, with 8 bases spanning the gap. Germline lookup yields CDR1 SNHLY and CDR2 FYNNEI. The CDR3 DNA follows: TGTGCCAGCAGACAGGACGAAGAGACCCAGTACTTC. It codes for CASRQDEETQYF.

V usage is TRBV19 and J usage is TRBJ2-7, with 8 bases identical to TRBD2. With V trimmed by 6 bases and J by 4 bases, 11 bases remained unmatched. CDR1 and CDR2 (germline): LNHDA, SQIVND (reference sequence). The CDR3 length is 15 residues. The CDR3 is CASSTSGTSNYEQYF. The DNA of the CDR3 is TGTGCCAGTAGCACATCCGGGACTAGTAATTACGAGCAGTACTTC.